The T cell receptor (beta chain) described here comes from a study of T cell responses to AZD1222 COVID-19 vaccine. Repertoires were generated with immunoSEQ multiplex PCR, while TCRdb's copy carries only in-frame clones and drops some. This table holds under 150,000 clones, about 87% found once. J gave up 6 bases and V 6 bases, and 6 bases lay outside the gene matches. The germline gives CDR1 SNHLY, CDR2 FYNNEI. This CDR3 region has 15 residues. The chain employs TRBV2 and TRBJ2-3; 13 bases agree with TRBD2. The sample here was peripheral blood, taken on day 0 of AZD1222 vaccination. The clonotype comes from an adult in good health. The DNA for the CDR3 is TGTGCCAGCAGCAAGCAGGGACTAGCGGGGGATACGCAGTATTTT. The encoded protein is CASSKQGLAGDTQYF.